The subject of this entry is one T cell receptor (beta chain). Produced via immunoSEQ multiplex PCR; TCRdb's table is partial and in-frame only. The table records approximately 170,000 clones, under 85% of them present only once. Germline V gene sequence: CDR1 SGHAT, CDR2 FQNNGV. V lost 5 bases to trimming and J lost 4 bases; unmatched junction nucleotides: 13. This CDR3 is built from 17 residues. The sample belongs to a study of blood T cell repertoires in COVID-19. Overall study context: From T cells, B-cell-depleted T cells, or PBMCs came the material, which was cDNA or gDNA.

This receptor was taken from a man of 80 years or more with COVID-19, enrolled during active disease. The chain uses TRBV11-2 and TRBJ1-1; 10 nucleotides align to TRBD1. The specimen sequenced was peripheral blood. In DNA, the CDR3 is TGTGCCAGCAGCCCCTCCGCGGGACAGGGGTCGGGCACTGAAGCTTTCTTT. Encoded protein: CASSPSAGQGSGTEAFF. The full variable domain, with the rest looked up from reference TRBV11-2 and TRBJ1-1, is EAGVAQSPRYKIIEKRQSVAFWCNPISGHATLYWYQQILGQGPKLLIQFQNNGVVDDSQLPKDRFSAERLKGVDSTLKIQPAKLEDSAVYLCASSPSAGQGSGTEAFFGQGTRLTVV.